This T cell receptor beta chain was captured by sequencing in a study of regulatory T cells in long-lasting Graves disease. With iRepertoire HTBI primers and Arm-PCR of CDR3 regions, TCR beta libraries were built. TCRdb re-analysed the multiplex PCR reads in MiXCR, keeping a single row per CDR3 protein. This sample carries about 540,000 distinct CDR3 sequences, less than 15% of them seen once, and the ten largest clones take roughly a tenth. This clonotype was counted between two and nine times. Time point defined: newly diagnosed GD, antithyroid drugs for less than 3 months. The TCR library was made from RNA extracted from PBMCs. These data were also filed under a second study, of T cells in Graves' hyperthyroidism and ophthalmopathy. According to that study: Graves' hyperthyroidism is called stable when ophthalmopathy does not progress within 18 months.

This clonotype was sampled from a man under 40 with Graves disease. The starting material was peripheral blood mononuclear cells (PBMCs), obtained at new diagnosis, from a patient treated with antithyroid drugs.

CDR3 protein: CASSWNSETQYF. The CDR3 nucleotides are TGTGCCAGCAGCTGGAATTCGGAGACCCAGTACTTC. The J gene is TRBJ2-5, the V gene TRBV7-2; D ambiguous. Germline CDR1 and CDR2: SGHTA and FQGNSA. Trimming removed 4 bases from V and 5 bases from J, with 8 bases in between. This CDR3 has 12 amino acids.